A selection of T cell receptor beta chains follows, all from one sample in a study of shared clonotypes between healthy human individuals. The protocol was immunoSEQ multiplex PCR, while the TCRdb copy is restricted to in-frame clones and leaves out a portion. There are around 2.1 million clones in the sample; roughly 91% occur only once, and over 1.5% lies in the top ten. Material for sequencing was naive CD8+ T cells from PBMCs. These receptors were collected from a man between 18 and 29 years old in good health. Some clones in this sample may be carry-over from other donors' samples. The CDR3 runs from the conserved cysteine through the conserved F or W. Fields, in order: V gene, CDR3 length, clone size, J gene, CDR3 protein. Part of the rows lack a size; the others show once, few, many or a class for expanded clones.

V gene: TRBV4-1
CDR3 length: 12
clone size: -
J gene: TRBJ1-6
CDR3 protein: CASSQEGVPLHF

V gene: TRBV7-9
CDR3 length: 15
clone size: -
J gene: TRBJ2-1
CDR3 protein: CASSPSWGSYNEQFF

V gene: TRBV6-5
CDR3 length: 16
clone size: -
J gene: TRBJ2-1
CDR3 protein: CASSSQAGLGYNEQFF

V gene: TRBV7-9
CDR3 length: 11
clone size: -
J gene: TRBJ2-7
CDR3 protein: CASSSSGEQYF

V gene: TRBV27
CDR3 length: 15
clone size: -
J gene: TRBJ1-1
CDR3 protein: CASSRTGTGVTEAFF

V gene: TRBV27
CDR3 length: 20
clone size: -
J gene: TRBJ1-2
CDR3 protein: CASSIAPFSYGLRDLGGYTF

V gene: TRBV27
CDR3 length: 15
clone size: -
J gene: TRBJ2-7
CDR3 protein: CASSQFSGGSHEQYF

V gene: TRBV7-9
CDR3 length: 15
clone size: -
J gene: TRBJ2-3
CDR3 protein: CASSLGVGDTDTQYF

V gene: TRBV2
CDR3 length: 15
clone size: -
J gene: TRBJ2-2
CDR3 protein: CASRRAPKFTGELFF

V gene: TRBV29-1
CDR3 length: 16
clone size: few
J gene: TRBJ2-3
CDR3 protein: CSVGFPLAENTDTQYF

V gene: TRBV7-2
CDR3 length: 18
clone size: -
J gene: TRBJ2-7
CDR3 protein: CASSLQSSGTGRIYEQYF

V gene: TRBV5-6
CDR3 length: 15
clone size: -
J gene: TRBJ2-2
CDR3 protein: CASSLGLPSTGELFF

V gene: TRBV4-1
CDR3 length: 15
clone size: few
J gene: TRBJ1-3
CDR3 protein: CASSQDVGPGNTIYF

V gene: TRBV28
CDR3 length: 14
clone size: -
J gene: TRBJ1-2
CDR3 protein: CASSLSGGASGYTF

V gene: TRBV27
CDR3 length: 13
clone size: -
J gene: TRBJ2-1
CDR3 protein: CASSLLGGNEQFF

V gene: TRBV7-9
CDR3 length: 17
clone size: -
J gene: TRBJ2-3
CDR3 protein: CASSFSLAGALTDTQYF

V gene: TRBV7-6
CDR3 length: 16
clone size: -
J gene: TRBJ2-5
CDR3 protein: CASSPSNPTFQETQYF

V gene: TRBV28
CDR3 length: 14
clone size: -
J gene: TRBJ2-1
CDR3 protein: CASSMTGIYNEQFF

V gene: TRBV6-5
CDR3 length: 15
clone size: -
J gene: TRBJ2-3
CDR3 protein: CASSYGGSQPDTQYF

V gene: TRBV7-9
CDR3 length: 14
clone size: -
J gene: TRBJ2-7
CDR3 protein: CASSYRDRTYEQYF

V gene: TRBV7-2
CDR3 length: 15
clone size: -
J gene: TRBJ2-7
CDR3 protein: CASSFYVAGTYEQYF

V gene: TRBV13
CDR3 length: 12
clone size: -
J gene: TRBJ2-7
CDR3 protein: CASSTYSYEQYF

V gene: TRBV9
CDR3 length: 16
clone size: -
J gene: TRBJ2-3
CDR3 protein: CASSASHRGGTDTQYF

V gene: TRBV4-1
CDR3 length: 14
clone size: -
J gene: TRBJ2-3
CDR3 protein: CASSQGQTGDTQYF

V gene: TRBV4-1
CDR3 length: 15
clone size: -
J gene: TRBJ1-5
CDR3 protein: CASSQGWDGNQPQHF

V gene: TRBV7-6
CDR3 length: 14
clone size: -
J gene: TRBJ2-5
CDR3 protein: CASSLVWGEETQYF

V gene: TRBV5-4
CDR3 length: 15
clone size: -
J gene: TRBJ2-1
CDR3 protein: CASSLDSGRWGEQFF

V gene: TRBV4-3
CDR3 length: 17
clone size: -
J gene: TRBJ2-1
CDR3 protein: CASSQAGLAGPYNEQFF

V gene: TRBV29-1
CDR3 length: 17
clone size: few
J gene: TRBJ1-1
CDR3 protein: CSARDPGQGLMNTEAFF

V gene: TRBV27
CDR3 length: 16
clone size: -
J gene: TRBJ1-1
CDR3 protein: CASSVGPLVGNTEAFF

V gene: TRBV10-1
CDR3 length: 17
clone size: -
J gene: TRBJ2-3
CDR3 protein: CASSEGVVAAGTDTQYF

V gene: TRBV9
CDR3 length: 15
clone size: -
J gene: TRBJ1-1
CDR3 protein: CASSPQGRPNTEAFF

V gene: TRBV25-1
CDR3 length: 14
clone size: -
J gene: TRBJ1-6
CDR3 protein: CASSRQGNSSPLHF

V gene: TRBV6-6
CDR3 length: 13
clone size: -
J gene: TRBJ1-1
CDR3 protein: CACTGTDNTEAFF

V gene: TRBV19
CDR3 length: 13
clone size: -
J gene: TRBJ2-7
CDR3 protein: CASSRGSTYEQYF

V gene: TRBV10-1
CDR3 length: 15
clone size: -
J gene: TRBJ2-7
CDR3 protein: CASKDNRGAWHEQYF

V gene: TRBV7-9
CDR3 length: 14
clone size: -
J gene: TRBJ2-1
CDR3 protein: CASSSTSWYNEQFF

V gene: TRBV27
CDR3 length: 17
clone size: -
J gene: TRBJ2-7
CDR3 protein: CASSINRRLAGAYEQYF

V gene: TRBV7-8
CDR3 length: 16
clone size: -
J gene: TRBJ1-2
CDR3 protein: CASSLQGPGSNYGYTF

V gene: TRBV27
CDR3 length: 17
clone size: -
J gene: TRBJ2-7
CDR3 protein: CASTPTLRGTSSYEQYF

V gene: TRBV2
CDR3 length: 13
clone size: once
J gene: TRBJ2-1
CDR3 protein: CASSRTGGNEQFF

V gene: TRBV10-3
CDR3 length: 16
clone size: -
J gene: TRBJ2-5
CDR3 protein: CAIRIPGQGHQETQYF

V gene: TRBV7-2
CDR3 length: 12
clone size: -
J gene: TRBJ2-1
CDR3 protein: CASSAGIDEQFF

V gene: TRBV7-6
CDR3 length: 17
clone size: -
J gene: TRBJ2-7
CDR3 protein: CASSSNPPPSGSYEQYF

V gene: TRBV11-2
CDR3 length: 13
clone size: -
J gene: TRBJ1-2
CDR3 protein: CASSLEAGFGYTF

V gene: TRBV29-1
CDR3 length: 12
clone size: -
J gene: TRBJ2-1
CDR3 protein: CSELGMTGVEFF

V gene: TRBV6-5
CDR3 length: 14
clone size: -
J gene: TRBJ1-5
CDR3 protein: CASSAGVRNQPQHF